The following is a TCR beta chain sequence with its context. Its antigen target is currently unknown. There are no base qualities to consult, and no much larger clone falls within one base. The source of the sample is a study of vaccination and CD4 T cells after COVID-19 (dated by TCRdb to between 2021 and 2023). About the study as a whole: Convalescent patients had a positive SARS-CoV-2 result on nasal swab PCR, and of these patients, under ten had mild disease and one had severe disease. In ten to eleven COVID-19 convalescent patients and a few infection-naive healthy vaccine recipients, the spike-specific CD4+ TCR repertoire before mRNA vaccination was compared with the repertoire after mRNA vaccination. Two doses of either the Pfizer-BioNTech BNT162b2 vaccine (n=8) or the Moderna mRNA-1273 vaccine (n=2) were administered to participants. Six males and four females were included in the convalescent cohort, with two Hispanic individuals, seven Caucasians, two Asians and one multiracial person represented. Control cultures used a CEFX viral epitope pool as positive control, an HIV-1 Nef peptide pool as negative control, or no peptide. The time from the second vaccine dose to post-vaccine blood sampling had a median of 72 days and ranged from about 12 to 250 days. Post-COVID blood samples were collected from convalescent patients a median of about 92 days after diagnosis, with a range of about 30 to 170 days. Culture stimuli were overlapping spike peptide pools from SARS-CoV-2 and from the common cold coronaviruses HCoV-NL63, HCoV-OC43 and HCoV-229E.

Counted from cysteine to phenylalanine, this CDR3 has 14 amino acids. Only the CDR3 DNA stays, 42 bases, in frame from base 1. The V end gives up 6 bases and the J end 5 bases, leaving 8 bases in the junction not matched to a gene. Reading the germline V gene gives CDR1 ENHRY and CDR2 SYGVKD. Here is what the overall study found, with its caveats: Among convalescent patients, a median roughly 84% of the SARS-CoV-2-reactive clones seen after vaccination appeared only after vaccination, which suggests priming specific to the vaccine. Although the median number of SARS-CoV-2-reactive clonotypes went up from roughly 20 after infection to 38 after vaccination, the increase was not significant. Of the vaccine-specific clones found in convalescent patients, nearly all (304 of 307) were mono-reactive for SARS-CoV-2 spike instead of being cross-reactive with common cold coronaviruses. The number of convalescent patients in the study was relatively small, and the study did not examine early timepoints following natural infection.

Receptor amplification or capture employed PCR. DNA from cultured CD4+ T cells underwent TCR sequencing with the Oncomine TCR Beta short-read assay at the Johns Hopkins FTIC core. Genomic DNA was extracted from the cultured CD4+ T cells with the QIAamp micro DNA kit. The Oncomine TCR Beta libraries from cultured CD4+ T cells were pooled using unique dual indexes and then sequenced on an Illumina iSeq 100. Per the source publication's procedure: Non-productive sequences were removed, and CDR3s that did not start with C, did not end with F or W, or were shorter than 7 amino acids were discarded. Antigen-specific clonotypes were identified with the MANAFEST web application by comparing peptide-stimulated wells with reference and other culture wells. For a clone to be called positive, the clone needed an FDR below 0.05, an odds ratio above 5, and a productive frequency above 0.1% in at least two of three replicate wells. A clonotype counted as cross-reactive if it showed significant expansion both in the SARS-CoV-2 spike wells and in at least one common cold coronavirus spike condition. Levenshtein distances (stringdist) and unrooted phylogenetic trees (ape) in R version 3.6.1 were used to assess CDR3 homology. TCRdb reanalyzed the raw reads on its own, using fastp at Q25 for trimming and MiXCR for clone calling, and kept in-frame beta chains. Each entry merges the rows of one CDR3 protein and shows their most common DNA and genes. It is TCRdb's table, rather than the study itself, that gives the V and J calls and clone size. A total of under 20,000 distinct CDR3 sequences appear in this sample, less than 50% of them only once. The ten largest clones take up about 6% of the sample.

The treatment or condition label of this sample denotes: roughly 10-day PBMC culture with coronavirus spike peptide pools or control peptides (ViraFEST assay). To expand antigen-specific T cells with peptide pools and then pick out the expanded clonotypes through TCR sequencing, the study relied on the ViraFEST assay. Positive SARS-CoV-2 PCR tests in the convalescent patients dated from March to December 2020, before Alpha, Beta and Delta variants emerged in the United States. Each well held about 1.8 million PBMCs cultured with roughly 9.2 ug/ml peptide pools in IMDM containing approximately 4.8% human AB serum and around 10 IU/ml IL-2. Half of the culture medium was replaced with fresh IL-2-containing medium on days 3 and 7. Once the cells had been in culture for around ten days, the EasySep CD4+ T cell isolation kit was used to isolate CD4+ T cells by negative selection. PBMCs were separated from whole blood using Ficoll-Paque Plus gradient centrifugation and then either used fresh or cryopreserved at -140C. Triplicate wells were generally used for each culture condition.

This receptor was taken from a human donor who had recovered from COVID-19. The sample was CD4+ T cells from blood, cultured in vitro, taken after SARS-CoV-2 vaccination. This chain is built from TRBV10-3 and TRBJ2-7; 9 bases in between match TRBD2. Here the CDR3 is given as CAISPREGQDEQYF. In nucleotides, the sequence is TGTGCCATCAGCCCGCGGGAGGGCCAGGACGAGCAGTACTTC.